This TCR beta chain was profiled in a study of vaccination and CD4 T cells after COVID-19. Sample treatment: roughly 10-day PBMC culture with coronavirus spike peptide pools or control peptides (ViraFEST assay). Unexposed donor CD4+ T cells predated the COVID-19 pandemic, collected 2011-2018. Researchers challenged CD4+ T cells from unexposed donors with SARS-CoV-2 S/N and four cold-coronavirus spikes, cells permitting. This clonotype was detected a few times. Its antigen remains unidentified. CDR3 length equals 17 residues. Trimming cost V 2 bases and J 0 bases, with 16 bases left between them. The Oncomine TCR Beta short-read assay sequenced DNA from cultured CD4+ T cells. Genomic DNA from cultured CD4+ T cells was extracted. TCRdb re-analysed the PCR reads in MiXCR, keeping a single row per CDR3 protein. The sample has 7,500 to 8,000 distinct CDR3 sequences, roughly 61% seen once.

V usage is TRBV12-3 or TRBV12-4 and J usage is TRBJ1-2; maybe TRBD1 (5 bases). The receptor was derived from a human donor in good health. The sequencing sample was made of CD4+ T cells from blood, cultured in vitro. This chain's CDR3 is CASSLLPGGFTNYGYTF. CDR3 in DNA: TGTGCCAGCAGTTTACTACCTGGGGGGTTTACTAACTATGGCTACACCTTC.